This T cell receptor (beta chain) was observed in a study of blood T cell repertoires in COVID-19. This clone occurred a few times. Losses at the gene ends were 6 bases for V and 3 bases for J; bases not matched to a gene: 7. The germline gives CDR1 LNHDA, CDR2 SQIVND (reference sequence). The CDR3 covers 14 residues. Clones were read by immunoSEQ multiplex PCR, and TCRdb kept only the in-frame ones, dropping some. The table lists about 40,000 clones, around 73% of them singletons. The sequenced sample consisted of peripheral blood. The origin of this receptor is a woman in her 70s with acute or convalescent COVID-19. The chain joins TRBV19 to TRBJ2-7; TRBD1 agrees at 8 bases. The DNA for the CDR3 is TGTGCCAGTAGCATGGACAGGGTGTTCTACGAGCAGTACTTC. It translates to CASSMDRVFYEQYF. The full variable domain, its missing parts supplied by reference TRBV19 and TRBJ2-7, is DGGITQSPKYLFRKEGQNVTLSCEQNLNHDAMYWYRQDPGQGLRLIYYSQIVNDFQKGDIAEGYSVSREKKESFPLTVTSAQKNPTAFYLCASSMDRVFYEQYFGPGTRLTVT.